The sequence of this T cell receptor (beta chain) was determined in a study of OX40 agonist ivuxolimab in advanced cancers. Overall study: The drug used for patients, ivuxolimab, was an agonistic anti-OX40 (CD134) antibody. Ivuxolimab was administered intravenously to patients at 0.01 to 10 mg/kg every 2 weeks. Study results and limitations: Within 6 weeks, CD4+ and CD8+ blood T cells expanded clonally at 0.1 to 3.0 mg/kg. What antigens the expanded peripheral T cells recognized was never established.

Remarks on this clone: Its antigen is still unknown.

J lost 7 bases, V lost 2 bases, and 6 bases had no gene match. The CDR3 runs 14 residues. Per germline, CDR1 MGHRA and CDR2 YSYEKL. Repertoires were generated with immunoSEQ multiplex PCR, while TCRdb's copy carries only in-frame clones and drops some. Found here are around 84,000 clones, approximately 89% of them singletons; the top ten hold 0.15% to 0.2%. The clonotype comes from an adult with an advanced solid tumor such as melanoma, head and neck, liver or kidney cancer. The source material was CD4+ or CD8+ T cells sorted from blood, sampled in a trial of the OX40 agonist ivuxolimab. This chain joins TRBV4-1 and TRBJ2-7; TRBD1 aligns across 9 bases. The CDR3 region is CASSQPSGTGEQYF. Written as DNA, the CDR3 is TGCGCCAGCAGCCAACCCTCCGGGACAGGGGAGCAGTACTTC.